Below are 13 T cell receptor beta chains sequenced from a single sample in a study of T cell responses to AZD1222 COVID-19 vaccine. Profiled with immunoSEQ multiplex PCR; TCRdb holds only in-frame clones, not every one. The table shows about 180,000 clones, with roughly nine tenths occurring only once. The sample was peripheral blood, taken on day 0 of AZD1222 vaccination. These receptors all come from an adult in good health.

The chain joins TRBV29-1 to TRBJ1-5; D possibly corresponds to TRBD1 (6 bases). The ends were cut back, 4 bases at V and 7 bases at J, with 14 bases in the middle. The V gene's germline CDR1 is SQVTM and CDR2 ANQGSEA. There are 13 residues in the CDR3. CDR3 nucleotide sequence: TGCAGCGTTGGTCAGGGGAAGGACCAGCCCCAGCATTTT. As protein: CSVGQGKDQPQHF.

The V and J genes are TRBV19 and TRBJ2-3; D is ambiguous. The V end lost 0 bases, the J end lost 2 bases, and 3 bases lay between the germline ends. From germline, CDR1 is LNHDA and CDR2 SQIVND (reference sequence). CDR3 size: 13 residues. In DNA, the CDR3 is TGTGCCAGTAGTATAGACGACACAGATACGCAGTATTTT. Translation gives CASSIDDTDTQYF.

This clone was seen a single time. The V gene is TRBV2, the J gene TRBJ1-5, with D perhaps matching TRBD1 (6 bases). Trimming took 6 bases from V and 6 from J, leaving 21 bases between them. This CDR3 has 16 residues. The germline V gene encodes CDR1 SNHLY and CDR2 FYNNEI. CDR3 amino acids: CASRPSGQRGSQPQHF. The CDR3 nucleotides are TGTGCCAGCAGACCATCTGGACAGAGAGGGAGTCAGCCCCAGCATTTT.

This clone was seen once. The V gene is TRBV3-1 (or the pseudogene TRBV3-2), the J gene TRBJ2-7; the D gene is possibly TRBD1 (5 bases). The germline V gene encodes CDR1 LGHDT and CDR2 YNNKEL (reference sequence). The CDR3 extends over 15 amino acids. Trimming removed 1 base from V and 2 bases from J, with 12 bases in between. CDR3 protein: CASSQASDRAYEQYF. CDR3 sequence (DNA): TGTGCCAGCAGCCAAGCCTCTGACAGAGCCTACGAGCAGTACTTC.

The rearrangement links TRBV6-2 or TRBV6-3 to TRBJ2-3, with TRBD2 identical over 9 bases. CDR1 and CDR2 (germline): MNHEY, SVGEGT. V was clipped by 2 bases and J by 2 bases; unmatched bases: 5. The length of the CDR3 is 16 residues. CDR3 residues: CASSYLSGSFTDTQYF. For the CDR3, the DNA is TGTGCCAGCAGTTACCTTAGCGGGAGTTTCACAGATACGCAGTATTTT.

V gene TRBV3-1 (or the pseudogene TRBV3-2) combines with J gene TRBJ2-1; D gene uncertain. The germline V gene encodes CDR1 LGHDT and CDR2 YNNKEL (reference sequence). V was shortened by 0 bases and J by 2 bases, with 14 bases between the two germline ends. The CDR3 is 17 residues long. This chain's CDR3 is CASSQDVADTTYNEQFF. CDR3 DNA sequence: TGTGCCAGCAGCCAAGATGTGGCGGATACTACCTACAATGAGCAGTTCTTC.

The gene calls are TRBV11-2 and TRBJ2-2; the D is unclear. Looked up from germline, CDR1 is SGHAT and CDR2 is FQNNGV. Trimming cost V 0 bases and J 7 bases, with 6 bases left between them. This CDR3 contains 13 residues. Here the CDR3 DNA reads TGTGCCAGCAGCTTAGAGTCCAGCGGGGAGCTGTTTTTT. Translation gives CASSLESSGELFF. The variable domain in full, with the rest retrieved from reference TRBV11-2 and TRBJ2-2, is EAGVAQSPRYKIIEKRQSVAFWCNPISGHATLYWYQQILGQGPKLLIQFQNNGVVDDSQLPKDRFSAERLKGVDSTLKIQPAKLEDSAVYLCASSLESSGELFFGEGSRLTVL.

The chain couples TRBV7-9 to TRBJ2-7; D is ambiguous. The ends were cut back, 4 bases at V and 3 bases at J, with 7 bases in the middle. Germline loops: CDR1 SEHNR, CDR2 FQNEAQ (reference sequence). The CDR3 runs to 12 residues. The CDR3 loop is CASSSVNYEQYF. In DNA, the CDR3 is TGTGCCAGCAGCTCAGTGAACTACGAGCAGTACTTC.

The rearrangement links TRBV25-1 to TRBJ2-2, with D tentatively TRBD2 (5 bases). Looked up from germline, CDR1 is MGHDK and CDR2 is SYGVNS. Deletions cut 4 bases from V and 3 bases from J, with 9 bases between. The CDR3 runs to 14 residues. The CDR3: CASSGGMDTGELFF. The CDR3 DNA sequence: TGTGCCAGCAGTGGAGGGATGGACACCGGGGAGCTGTTTTTT.

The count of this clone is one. The CDR3 reads CASSLAGALNTEAFF. In DNA form, the CDR3 reads TGCGCCAGCAGCTTGGCCGGGGCTTTGAACACTGAAGCTTTCTTT. The chain is built from TRBV5-1 and TRBJ1-1; possibly TRBD1 for D (5 bases). V dropped 0 bases and J dropped 0 bases, with 9 bases sitting between them. The germline CDR1 and CDR2 sequences are SGHRS and YFSETQ. The CDR3 has 15 residues.

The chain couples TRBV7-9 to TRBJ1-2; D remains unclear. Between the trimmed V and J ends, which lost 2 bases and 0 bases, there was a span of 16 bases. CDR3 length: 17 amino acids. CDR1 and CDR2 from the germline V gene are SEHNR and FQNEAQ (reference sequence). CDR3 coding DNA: TGTGCCAGCAGCTTATCCAGCCGGGGATATTCTAACTATGGCTACACCTTC. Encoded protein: CASSLSSRGYSNYGYTF.

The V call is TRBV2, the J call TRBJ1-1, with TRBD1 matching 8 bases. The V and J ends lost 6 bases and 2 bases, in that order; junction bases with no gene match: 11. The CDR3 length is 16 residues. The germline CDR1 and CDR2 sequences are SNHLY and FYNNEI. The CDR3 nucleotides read TGTGCCAGCAGCGACAGGGGCGTGGGGTTAAACACTGAAGCTTTCTTT. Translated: CASSDRGVGLNTEAFF.

The CDR3 region has the DNA TGTGCCAGCAGTCTGGACGGTTTCTACGAGCAGTACTTC. This codes for CASSLDGFYEQYF. The J gene is TRBJ2-7, the V gene TRBV11-3; D is uncertain. The CDR3 length is 13 residues. The germline gives CDR1 SGHNT, CDR2 YENEEA. V lost 6 bases to trimming and J lost 3 bases, with 12 bases between them.